The clone carrying this T cell receptor beta chain was recorded only once. The sample originates from a study of chemoradiotherapy in HPV16-positive cancers. The method was immunoSEQ multiplex PCR; TCRdb's version includes in-frame clones alone and lacks a portion of them. The sample has 9,500 to 15,000 clones, roughly 90% seen once; the top ten hold around 2.8%. This sequence originates from a human donor with HPV-associated anogenital cancer. This specimen consisted of blood, obtained from a patient who underwent chemoradiotherapy.

The CDR3 spells CASSPLGQSSYNEQFF. The CDR3 coding sequence is TGTGCCAGCAGCCCATTGGGCCAAAGCTCCTACAATGAGCAGTTCTTC. The chain links TRBV9 to TRBJ2-1; D ambiguous. Germline CDR1 SGDLS, CDR2 YYNGEE. This CDR3 has 16 amino acids. The ends were cut back, 4 bases at V and 0 bases at J, with 14 bases in the middle.